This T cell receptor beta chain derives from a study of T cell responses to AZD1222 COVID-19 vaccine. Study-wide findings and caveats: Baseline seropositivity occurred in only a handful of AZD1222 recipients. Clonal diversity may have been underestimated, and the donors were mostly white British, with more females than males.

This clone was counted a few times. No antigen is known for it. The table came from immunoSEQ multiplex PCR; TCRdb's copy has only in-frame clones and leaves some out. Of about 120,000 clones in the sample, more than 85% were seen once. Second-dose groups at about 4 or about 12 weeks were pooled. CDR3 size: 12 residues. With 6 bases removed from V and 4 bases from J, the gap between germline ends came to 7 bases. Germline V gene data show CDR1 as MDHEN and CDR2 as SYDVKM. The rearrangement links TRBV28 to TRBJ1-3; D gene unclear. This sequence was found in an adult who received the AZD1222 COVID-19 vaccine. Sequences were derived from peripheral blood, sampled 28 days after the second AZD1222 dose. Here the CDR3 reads CASRMGGNTIYF. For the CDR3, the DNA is TGTGCCAGCAGGATGGGGGGAAACACCATATATTTT.